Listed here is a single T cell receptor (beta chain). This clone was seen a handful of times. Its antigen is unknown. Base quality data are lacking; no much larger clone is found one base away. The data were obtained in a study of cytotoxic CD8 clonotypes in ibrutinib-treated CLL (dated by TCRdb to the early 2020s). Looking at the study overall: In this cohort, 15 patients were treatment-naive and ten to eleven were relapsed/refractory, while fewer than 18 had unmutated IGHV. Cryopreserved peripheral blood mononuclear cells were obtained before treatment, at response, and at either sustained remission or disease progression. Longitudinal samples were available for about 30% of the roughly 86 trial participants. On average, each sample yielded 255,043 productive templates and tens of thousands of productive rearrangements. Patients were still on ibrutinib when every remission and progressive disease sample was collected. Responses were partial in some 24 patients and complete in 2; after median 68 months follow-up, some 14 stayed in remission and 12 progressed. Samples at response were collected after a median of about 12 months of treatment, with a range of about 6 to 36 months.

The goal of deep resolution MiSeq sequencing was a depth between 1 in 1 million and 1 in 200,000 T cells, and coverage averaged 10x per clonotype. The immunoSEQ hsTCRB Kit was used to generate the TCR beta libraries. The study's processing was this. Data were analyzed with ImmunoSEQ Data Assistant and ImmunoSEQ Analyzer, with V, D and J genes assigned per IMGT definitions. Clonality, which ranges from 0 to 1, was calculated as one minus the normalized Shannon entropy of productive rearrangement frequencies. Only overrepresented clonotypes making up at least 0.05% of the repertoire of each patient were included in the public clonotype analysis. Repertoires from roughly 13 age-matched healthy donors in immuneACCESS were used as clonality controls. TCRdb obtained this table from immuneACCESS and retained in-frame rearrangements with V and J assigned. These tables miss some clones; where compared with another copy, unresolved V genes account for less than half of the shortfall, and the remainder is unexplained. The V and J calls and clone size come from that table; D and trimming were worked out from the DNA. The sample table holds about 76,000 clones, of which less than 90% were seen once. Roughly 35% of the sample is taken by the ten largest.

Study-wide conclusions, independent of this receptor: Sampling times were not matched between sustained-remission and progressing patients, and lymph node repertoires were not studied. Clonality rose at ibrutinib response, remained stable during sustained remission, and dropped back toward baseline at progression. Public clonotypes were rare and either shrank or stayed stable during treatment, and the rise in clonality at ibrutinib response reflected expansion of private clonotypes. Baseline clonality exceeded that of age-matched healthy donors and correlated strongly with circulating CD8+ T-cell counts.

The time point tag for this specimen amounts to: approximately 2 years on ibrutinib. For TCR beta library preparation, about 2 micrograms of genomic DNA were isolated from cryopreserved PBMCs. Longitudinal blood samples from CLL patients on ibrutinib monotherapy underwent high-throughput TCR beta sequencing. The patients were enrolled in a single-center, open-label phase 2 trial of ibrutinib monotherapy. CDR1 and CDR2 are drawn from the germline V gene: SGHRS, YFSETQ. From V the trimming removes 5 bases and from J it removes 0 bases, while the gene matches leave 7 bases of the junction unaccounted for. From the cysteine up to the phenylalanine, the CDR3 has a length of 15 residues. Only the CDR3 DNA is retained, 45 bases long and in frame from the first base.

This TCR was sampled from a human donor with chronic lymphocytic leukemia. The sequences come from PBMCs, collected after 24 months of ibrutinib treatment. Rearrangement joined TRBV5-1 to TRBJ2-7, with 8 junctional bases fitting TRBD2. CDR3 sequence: CASREFSGASYEQYF. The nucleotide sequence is TGCGCCAGCAGAGAATTTAGCGGGGCCTCCTACGAGCAGTACTTC.